This entry features one T cell receptor beta chain sequence. Its cognate antigen has yet to be identified. Base qualities were left out, and no much larger clone turns up one base away. The cohort comprised hundreds of healthy bone marrow donors. All cohort members were sampled while nominally healthy, although unrecorded immune exposures were likely present. The donor tested CMV seropositive and was one of the 289 seropositive cohort members. Every donor gave a peripheral blood sample, and the peripheral blood mononuclear cells from that sample were used for TCR beta sequencing. Genomic DNA extraction from the blood cell samples was performed with the Qiagen DNeasy Blood Extraction Kit. Libraries were made using the immunoSEQ multiplex PCR assay. The multiplex PCR relied on a mix of 60 forward primers for TCR Vbeta segments and 13 reverse primers for TCR Jbeta segments. Amplification of the CDR3 region of rearranged TCR beta genes was performed with a multiplex PCR assay on genomic DNA. The amplified TCR beta libraries were sequenced on the Illumina HiSeq System as 87-base-pair reads. The published analysis was carried out like this. A later analysis tallied 80 million to 95 million unique TCR beta chains across the 650 to 750 repertoires, and approximately 12 million of those chains were shared by two or more donors. Raw reads were error-corrected and collapsed into unique sequences with a nearest-neighbor algorithm that merged closely related sequences to remove PCR and sequencing errors. To assign V, D and J gene segments, CDR3 sequences were aligned to IMGT reference sequences. For a sequence to be retained, at least a six-nucleotide match to both a V gene segment and a J gene segment was required. Rearrangements were called productive when the CDR3 lacked stop codons and stayed in frame with V and J; all others were non-productive. CDR3 was defined by IMGT convention, running from the second conserved V-encoded cysteine to the conserved J-encoded phenylalanine. Sequences without an unambiguous match to a single V gene segment were excluded from the earlier analysis of a few hundred of the donors. An earlier analysis of several hundred of the donors called V segments functional above 56.7% productive rearrangements and segregating when the between-donor standard deviation exceeded 5%. A statistical classification framework was built for diagnosing cytomegalovirus status from the catalog of TCR beta chain sequences. A later analysis assigned V and J genes by comparing TCR nucleotide sequences with IMGT/GENE-DB human TR gene sequences. The TCRdist pipeline was used in a later analysis to assign CDR3 sequences and most-parsimonious VDJ recombination scenarios. In a later analysis, each TCR beta chain was defined by its CDR3 amino acid sequence together with its V-gene family, and reads lacking a unique V-gene family were excluded. To address suspected cross-contamination and a sequencing artifact, a later analysis removed around 600 highly shared, low-generation-probability nucleotide sequences. In a later analysis, a clonal expansion index was calculated for each public chain from normalized within-repertoire ranks of inferred template counts. Generation probabilities in a later analysis came from a VDJ recombination model fitted to out-of-frame rearrangements, and those results were checked against IGoR. In a later analysis, hypergeometric tests were used to score TCR-TCR, TCR-HLA and TCR-CMV co-occurrence, with a repertoire-size bias correction applied to TCR pairs. In a later analysis, false discovery rates were estimated by permuting HLA or CMV assignments 20 times. In a later analysis, co-occurring TCRs were grouped using DBSCAN, with TCRdist sequence similarity added in when clustering inside HLA-allele-positive subsets. Repertoires with fewer than 30,000 or more than 120,000 public chains were left out of co-occurrence clustering, as were a handful of repertoires with anomalous nucleotide sharing. TCRdb took over this immuneACCESS table, retaining in-frame rearrangements with V and J assigned. Such tables are incomplete; in checked studies, under half of the missing clones stem from an unresolved V gene, and the remainder is unexplained. V and J calls and clone size come straight from that table; D and trimming were deduced from the DNA. This sample holds approximately 150,000 clones; 65% to 85% were observed only once. In total, the top ten clones hold about 7.7% of the sample.

This sample is drawn from a study of cytomegalovirus exposure and HLA in healthy donors (dated by TCRdb to about 2017). Background on the whole study: An earlier analysis of some 620 of the donors reported under 300 Gb of sequence data and around 100 million unique TCR beta sequences obtained from 150 million to 200 million T cells. An early release that covered several hundred HLA-typed donors contained about 300 gigabases of sequencing data and 70 million to 100 million unique TCR sequences. The genetic ancestry cluster associated with self-reported Caucasian donors included approximately 85% of the 300 to 450 genotyped donors. The study aimed to test whether signatures of past pathogen exposure could be identified by cataloging public T cell receptors. Using immunosequencing, the study profiled T cell repertoires from around 670 subjects and related those repertoires to cytomegalovirus serostatus. In addition to the first cohort of 650 to 800 subjects, a separate validation cohort of approximately 130 different subjects was used. The study combined high-throughput TCR immunosequencing, statistical association of individual TCRs with disease status, and machine learning to predict cytomegalovirus infection status. In a later analysis, previously published TCR beta repertoires from about 640 donors were re-analyzed and high-resolution HLA genotyping was added so that TCR occurrence patterns could be studied. Rather than drawing on any new phenotypic data, the later analysis identified candidate immune exposures from TCR beta sequences and the way those sequences occurred across donors. In an earlier analysis of 550 to 700 of the donors, high-throughput TCR beta sequencing was used to judge whether each TCR beta V gene segment behaved as functional or pseudogenic. Donor age, sex, ethnicity and CMV serostatus were compiled together with the repertoire data. A later genetic analysis used genome-wide SNP genotypes for about 65% of the 666 donors, treating that subset as a discovery cohort. Every discovery cohort repertoire had been produced on one sequencing platform. Class I and class II HLA loci were covered by the typing at four-digit resolution. Typing coverage differed by locus: A, B, C, DRB1 and DQB1 were typed in roughly 620-630 donors, DQA1 in approximately 520, DPA1 in 600 to 610, and DPB1 in roughly 450. Roughly five DR-DQ haplotypes were treated as single units for association and clustering because of strong linkage in the cohort. Across around 400 genotyped donors of the cohort, an average of about 250,000 unique TCR beta nucleotide sequences per donor were sequenced, and 15% to 20% of those sequences were non-productive. The paper's findings and limits, for the study overall: According to a later analysis, parvovirus B19, influenza, CMV and Epstein-Barr virus appeared linked to several top co-occurrence clusters. Because HLA typing was missing for some donors at each locus, association tests included only the typed subset. In an earlier analysis of fewer than 750 of the donors, most TCR beta V segments were observed in productive rearrangements about 87% or about 30% of the time, broadly matching IMGT annotations. Only TCR beta chains were sequenced in this cohort, and the absence of alpha or paired-chain data limited detectable features. In vitro tests confirmed that a few of the cytomegalovirus-associated TCR beta chains recognize cytomegalovirus antigens. In the study, around 160 TCR beta chains were listed as associated with cytomegalovirus. Most TCR sequences were observed very rarely across donors, whereas some public TCRs were present in many individuals. The only immune exposure information available for the cohort was CMV serostatus. The presence/absence analyses assumed that sequencing depth was roughly uniform across donors, and that assumption may not be true. According to the authors, the approach could potentially be generalized to other disease states and immunological phenotypes. An association between a missense DCLRE1C variant and V-gene and J-gene trimming of TCR beta chains was found in a later genetic analysis and replicated in an independent cohort. In a later analysis, HLA-associated TCR beta chains showed more clonal expansion and lower generation probabilities than non-associated chains that were equally common. Correlated functional status among segregating V segments might reflect linkage disequilibrium, but an unknown experimental factor could not be ruled out. The classifier was reported to diagnose cytomegalovirus status with high specificity and sensitivity in both the original cohort and the validation cohort. In a later genetic analysis, fewer N-insertions in productive TCRs were reported among donors in an Asian-associated ancestry cluster than the roughly 700-donor mean. A cluster of highly shared sequence variants was judged likely to be a technical artifact of the sequencing pipeline. The earlier analysis of some 540 of the donors excluded about 16 rarely observed V segments, including chromosome 9 orphons, because counts were too low. According to a later analysis, most CMV-associated TCR beta chains appeared to be HLA-restricted, and the HLA associations seemed to be driven largely by CMV exposure. In a later analysis, 15,000 to 20,000 TCR beta sequences were associated with specific HLA alleles at a false discovery rate of 0.05. When HLA alleles, especially DR and DQ, strongly co-occurred, attributing TCR associations to individual alleles was difficult. A further reported finding was that TCR beta sequences accurately predicted the HLA-A and HLA-B alleles for most subjects in the first cohort. In a later analysis, the rate of TCR association differed among HLA loci, with DRB1 alleles having the most associated TCRs and HLA-C alleles having the fewest.

The receptor was derived from a woman in her forties in good health and CMV-seropositive. Specimen: PBMCs.

The nucleotide sequence is TGCGCCAGCAGCTTTGGACAGATGAATTCACCCCTCCACTTT. It codes for CASSFGQMNSPLHF. Recombination connected TRBV5-1 to TRBJ1-6, and possibly TRBD1, on 6 matching bases. For CDR1 and CDR2, the germline V gene lists SGHRS and YFSETQ. Counted from cysteine to phenylalanine, this CDR3 has 14 amino acids. The kept DNA is CDR3 alone, 42 bases in frame from the first base. V was cut back by 2 bases and J by 7 bases, leaving a gap of 10 bases between them.